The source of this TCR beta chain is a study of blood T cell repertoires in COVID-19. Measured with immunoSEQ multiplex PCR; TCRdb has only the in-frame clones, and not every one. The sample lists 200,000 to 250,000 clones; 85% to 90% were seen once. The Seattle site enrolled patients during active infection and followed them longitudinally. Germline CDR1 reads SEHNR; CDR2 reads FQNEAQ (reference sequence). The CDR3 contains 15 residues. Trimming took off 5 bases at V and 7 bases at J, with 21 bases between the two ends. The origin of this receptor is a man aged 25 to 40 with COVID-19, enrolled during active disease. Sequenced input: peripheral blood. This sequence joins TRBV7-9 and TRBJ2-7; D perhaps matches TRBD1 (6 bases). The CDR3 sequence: CASSPYGQSGREQYF. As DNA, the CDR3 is TGTGCCAGCAGCCCGTATGGACAGTCAGGAAGGGAGCAGTACTTC. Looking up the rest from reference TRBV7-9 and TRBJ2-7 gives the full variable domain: DTGVSQNPRHKITKRGQNVTFRCDPISEHNRLYWYRQTLGQGPEFLTYFQNEAQLEKSRLLSDRFSAERPKGSFSTLEIQRTEQGDSAMYLCASSPYGQSGREQYFGPGTRLTVT.